These 30 T cell receptor beta chains came from one sample sequenced in a study of CD8+ T cells in alopecia areata. RNA was extracted and reverse transcribed into cDNA as the sequencing template. Libraries were prepared by immunoSEQ multiplex PCR; TCRdb keeps only in-frame clonotypes and omits some of them. The data show 110,000 to 150,000 clones, around half seen once. Treatment in this sample: oral pan-JAK inhibitor, 5-10 mg twice daily. This material consisted of CD8+ T cells sorted from blood, taken at week 4, from a patient treated with tofacitinib. These receptors came from a human donor with alopecia areata.

In its sample, this clone was seen a few times. The chain carries TRBV6-4 and TRBJ2-3; TRBD2 agrees at 11 bases. V shed 5 bases, J shed 1 base, and the junction held 2 bases outside the gene matches. Per germline, CDR1 MRHNA and CDR2 SNTAGT. The CDR3 has 15 residues. CDR3 sequence (DNA): TGTGCCAGCAGTTCGACTAGCGGGGGCACAGATACGCAGTATTTT. This sequence encodes CASSSTSGGTDTQYF.

This chain joins TRBV7-2 and TRBJ2-7; no definite D call. Per the germline V gene, CDR1 is SGHTA and CDR2 is FQGNSA. V lost 4 bases to trimming and J lost 0 bases, with 4 bases between them. This CDR3 region has 12 residues. The CDR3 sequence is CASSWSSYEQYF. CDR3 DNA: TGTGCCAGCAGCTGGAGCTCCTACGAGCAGTACTTC.

In its sample, this clone was seen a few times. This same CDR3 is encoded by further DNA sequences in the sample. The chain carries TRBV5-6 and TRBJ2-7, with D unclear. Germline V gives CDR1 SGHDT, CDR2 YYEEEE. The V end was cut by 3 bases, the J end by 2 bases, with 6 bases between. This CDR3 has 12 residues. CDR3 amino acids: CASSSTPYEQYF. DNA for the CDR3: TGTGCCAGCAGCTCCACTCCCTACGAGCAGTACTTC.

This chain connects TRBV10-3 to TRBJ2-7, with D possibly matching TRBD1 (5 bases). The CDR3 sequence is 15 residues long. V was trimmed by 0 bases and J by 0 bases, leaving 9 bases between them. Looked up from germline, CDR1 is ENHRY and CDR2 is SYGVKD. The CDR3 region has the DNA TGTGCCATCAGTGAGTCCAGGACAAGCTCCTACGAGCAGTACTTC. Translated: CAISESRTSSYEQYF.

This clone was counted a few times. The J gene is TRBJ1-2, the V gene TRBV15; 9 nucleotides match TRBD1. The J segment lost 6 bases and the V segment lost 2 bases, leaving 7 bases of the junction unmatched. Germline-derived CDR1 and CDR2 are LNHNV and YYDKDF (reference sequence). CDR3 length equals 15 residues. DNA of the CDR3: TGTGCCACCAGCAGACCGGGGACAGGGCTTCATGGCTACACCTTC. This codes for CATSRPGTGLHGYTF.

There are a few counts of this clone. The rearrangement joins TRBV5-1 to TRBJ1-5; D is unresolved. The CDR3 is made up of 15 amino acids. Germline lookup yields CDR1 SGHRS and CDR2 YFSETQ. The V and J ends lost 1 base and 0 bases respectively, with 8 bases between them. CDR3 sequence (DNA): TGCGCCAGCAGCTTGTTGGGCGGTAGCAATCAGCCCCAGCATTTT. Translation: CASSLLGGSNQPQHF.

The chain combines TRBV30 with TRBJ2-7; D might be TRBD1 (5 bases). Germline V lookup: CDR1 GTSNPN, CDR2 SVGIG (reference sequence). The V end lost 0 bases, the J end lost 7 bases, and 10 bases lay between the germline ends. There are 12 residues in the CDR3. This CDR3 reads CAWSVRKGEQYF. The CDR3 region has the DNA TGTGCCTGGAGTGTGCGAAAGGGGGAGCAGTACTTC.

Concerning this clone: The sample carries other DNA sequences with the same CDR3. The chain recombines TRBV6-1 with TRBJ2-7, with D tentatively TRBD1 or TRBD2 (5 bases each). The CDR3 loop spans 13 amino acids. V gave up 6 bases and J gave up 4 bases, with 13 bases separating them. Germline V CDR1 and CDR2: MNHNS, SASEGT. Here the CDR3 reads CASSEGISYEQYF. CDR3 bases: TGTGCCAGCAGCGAGGGGATATCGTACGAGCAGTACTTC.

This clone was detected a few times. One end of the junction does not line up with germline, which may come from a read error. The chain employs TRBV2 and TRBJ2-5, with TRBD1 as a possible D gene (6 bases). CDR3 length: 14 residues. Germline V lookup: CDR1 SNHLY, CDR2 FYNNEI. The chain's CDR3 is CASSTGKGQGTQYF. The CDR3 DNA reads TGTGCCAGCAGCACAGGGAAGGGGCAAGGGACCCAGTACTTC. Variable domain in full (rest from reference TRBV2 and TRBJ2-5): EPEVTQTPSHQVTQMGQEVILRCVPISNHLYFYWYRQILGQKVEFLVSFYNNEISEKSEIFDDQFSVERPDGSNFTLKIRSTKLEDSAMYFCASSTGKGQGTQYFGPGTRLLVL.

This clone was picked up one time. The chain employs TRBV2 and TRBJ2-7; 8 nucleotides agree with TRBD1. The CDR3 is made up of 12 amino acids. Trimming cost V 6 bases and J 7 bases; bases outside gene matches: 5. The germline V gene has CDR1 SNHLY and CDR2 FYNNEI. The CDR3 sequence: CASRVDRVEQYF. DNA of the CDR3: TGTGCCAGCAGGGTGGACAGGGTTGAGCAGTACTTC.

This chain connects TRBV4-3 to TRBJ2-1, with a possible D match to TRBD2 (5 bases). The germline gives CDR1 LGHNA, CDR2 YSLEER. CDR3 length: 14 residues. V lost 0 bases, J lost 5 bases, and 8 bases lay in between. This chain's CDR3 is CASSQDAEDNEQFF. The CDR3 DNA reads as TGCGCCAGCAGCCAAGACGCGGAGGACAATGAGCAGTTCTTC.

This clone was detected only a few times. The chain is built from TRBV6-6 and TRBJ1-1; D not certain. The CDR3 length is 13 residues. CDR1 is MNHNY, CDR2 SVGAGI, per germline (reference sequence). V was pared by 0 bases and J by 5 bases, with 7 bases between. DNA for the CDR3: TGTGCCAGCAGTTACTCTGGCGGAACTGAAGCTTTCTTT. Protein sequence: CASSYSGGTEAFF.

The V call is TRBV7-9, the J call TRBJ1-1, with D perhaps TRBD1 (6 bases). The CDR3 extends over 14 amino acids. Germline values: CDR1 SEHNR, CDR2 FQNEAQ (reference sequence). V was trimmed by 8 bases and J by 1 base, leaving 14 bases between them. The CDR3 spells CASVSGHPNTEAFF. CDR3 nucleotides: TGTGCCAGCGTATCGGGACACCCGAACACTGAAGCTTTCTTT.

V and J are TRBV29-1 and TRBJ1-2; possibly TRBD1 for D (5 bases). V lost 2 bases to trimming and J lost 7 bases, with 20 bases between them. CDR3 size: 15 residues. Per germline, CDR1 SQVTM and CDR2 ANQGSEA. The CDR3 loop reads CSVETREQPQGGYTF. The CDR3 DNA sequence: TGCAGCGTTGAAACCCGTGAACAGCCCCAGGGTGGCTACACCTTC.

This rearrangement joins TRBV25-1 to TRBJ1-2; a weak D match, TRBD1 (5 bases). The germline V and J ends were trimmed by 2 bases and 5 bases, with 12 bases remaining between them. This CDR3 contains 14 residues. The germline CDR1 and CDR2 sequences are MGHDK and SYGVNS. CDR3 coding DNA: TGTGCCAGCAGTGAAGCAGGGATAGGATATGGCTACACCTTC. Amino acids: CASSEAGIGYGYTF.

The rearrangement links TRBV6-6 to TRBJ2-7, with TRBD1 matching 8 bases. V lost 10 bases, J lost 3 bases, and 5 bases stayed unmatched. The length of the CDR3 is 12 residues. The germline V gene encodes CDR1 MNHNY and CDR2 SVGAGI (reference sequence). CDR3 DNA: TGTGCCATAGGACAGGGAATCTACGAGCAGTACTTC. Amino acids: CAIGQGIYEQYF.

A word on this clone: Distinct nucleotide sequences in the sample also encode this CDR3. V usage is TRBV4-1 and J usage is TRBJ2-7; D unresolved. Trimming took 0 bases from V and 3 from J, leaving 9 bases between them. CDR1 and CDR2 (germline): MGHRA, YSYEKL. The CDR3 extends over 14 amino acids. CDR3 bases: TGCGCCAGCAGCCAAGATTTAGCCGACTACGAGCAGTACTTC. Its translation: CASSQDLADYEQYF.

The rearrangement uses TRBV29-1 and TRBJ2-2, with D unclear. The CDR3 has 12 amino acids. Germline V gene sequence: CDR1 SQVTM, CDR2 ANQGSEA. Deletions cut 3 bases from V and 0 bases from J, with 2 bases between. The DNA of the CDR3 is TGCAGCGTTGACGCGAACACCGGGGAGCTGTTTTTT. It specifies CSVDANTGELFF.

The V and J genes are TRBV2 and TRBJ2-5; the match to TRBD1 covers 9 bases. The V gene's germline CDR1 is SNHLY and CDR2 FYNNEI. Germline trimming cut 4 bases from V and 5 bases from J; bases unmatched to any gene: 8. The CDR3 sequence is 15 residues long. The CDR3 reads CASSAGTGIGETQYF. The CDR3 region has the DNA TGTGCCAGCAGTGCCGGGACAGGGATCGGTGAGACCCAGTACTTC.

The J gene is TRBJ1-1, the V gene TRBV2, with 9 positions matching TRBD1. The germline gives CDR1 SNHLY, CDR2 FYNNEI. After removal of 1 base from V and 4 bases from J, the junction contained 1 base not matched to a gene. The CDR3 is 14 amino acids. The CDR3 DNA is TGTGCCAGCAGTGAAGTGACAGGGGGCACTGAAGCTTTCTTT. It yields the protein CASSEVTGGTEAFF.

The V call is TRBV5-1, the J call TRBJ2-1; TRBD2 matches 8 bases. The CDR3 runs to 16 residues. Germline loops: CDR1 SGHRS, CDR2 YFSETQ. The junction had 12 bases not matched to a gene; V was cut back by 2 bases and J by 8 bases. The CDR3 DNA reads TGCGCCAGCAGCTTCACGGGGGGGCCCGCGGTCGATGAGCAGTTCTTC. Protein sequence: CASSFTGGPAVDEQFF.

This clone has a single count. V is TRBV29-1 and J is TRBJ2-3; 8 positions match TRBD1. The V gene end was trimmed by 0 bases and the J gene end by 1 base; junction bases not matched to a gene: 9. CDR3 size: 17 residues. Germline V gene lookup returns CDR1 SQVTM and CDR2 ANQGSEA. CDR3 sequence reads: CSVEERGTGRGTDTQYF. DNA for the CDR3: TGCAGCGTTGAAGAACGAGGGACAGGCCGTGGCACAGATACGCAGTATTTT.

This rearrangement joins TRBV4-1 to TRBJ1-5; 8 nucleotides align to TRBD1. Germline-derived CDR1 and CDR2 are MGHRA and YSYEKL. V lost 2 bases to trimming and J lost 4 bases; unmatched junction nucleotides: 4. This CDR3 has 15 residues. The CDR3 reads CASSQLDRANQPQHF. The CDR3 DNA is TGCGCCAGCAGCCAACTGGACAGGGCTAATCAGCCCCAGCATTTT.

The chain employs TRBV19 and TRBJ1-2, with D tentatively TRBD1 (5 bases). CDR1 and CDR2 from the germline V gene are LNHDA and SQIVND (reference sequence). Between the trimmed V and J ends, which lost 0 bases and 4 bases, there was a span of 15 bases. This CDR3 region has 16 residues. CDR3 in DNA: TGTGCCAGTAGTATAGATCTCGAAGAAAGGGGCTATGGCTACACCTTC. This codes for CASSIDLEERGYGYTF. Filled out from reference TRBV19 and TRBJ1-2, the complete variable domain reads DGGITQSPKYLFRKEGQNVTLSCEQNLNHDAMYWYRQDPGQGLRLIYYSQIVNDFQKGDIAEGYSVSREKKESFPLTVTSAQKNPTAFYLCASSIDLEERGYGYTFGSGTRLTVV.

The V call is TRBV9, the J call TRBJ2-5; D is uncertain. Trimming cost V 2 bases and J 0 bases, with 14 bases left between them. The CDR3 consists of 16 residues. Germline assignment: CDR1 SGDLS and CDR2 YYNGEE. CDR3 in DNA: TGTGCCAGCAGCGTTTTGGGCAGACCCCACCAAGAGACCCAGTACTTC. Translating it yields CASSVLGRPHQETQYF.

V gene TRBV5-6 combines with J gene TRBJ1-6; 8 nucleotides align to TRBD1. Germline-derived CDR1 and CDR2 are SGHDT and YYEEEE. The CDR3 sequence is 13 residues long. V shed 4 bases, J shed 8 bases, and the junction held 2 bases outside the gene matches. The CDR3: CASSPTGDSPLHF. In nucleotides, the CDR3 is TGTGCCAGCAGCCCGACAGGGGATTCACCCCTCCACTTT.

The chain uses TRBV29-1 and TRBJ2-1; D call uncertain. The germline V gene has CDR1 SQVTM and CDR2 ANQGSEA. This CDR3 spans 12 amino acids. The V end lost 2 bases, the J end lost 12 bases, and 14 bases lay between the germline ends. CDR3 bases: TGCAGCGTTGAACCTTCGACCGGCCCGCAGTTCTTC. The encoded protein is CSVEPSTGPQFF.

The rearrangement uses TRBV27 and TRBJ1-2; D is possibly TRBD1 (6 bases). The germline gives CDR1 MNHEY, CDR2 SMNVEV (reference sequence). V was clipped by 6 bases and J by 8 bases, with 22 bases between them. The CDR3 sequence is 15 residues long. CDR3 bases: TGTGCCAGCAGCCAAAATCCAAGACAGGCTATGGGCTACACCTTC. Its protein is CASSQNPRQAMGYTF.

This clone occurred a few times. The chain links TRBV9 to TRBJ2-1; D uncertain. The germline CDR1 and CDR2 sequences are SGDLS and YYNGEE. V was clipped by 3 bases and J by 4 bases, with 11 bases between them. The CDR3 extends over 14 amino acids. The CDR3 region is CASSGGPIYNEQFF. DNA of the CDR3: TGTGCCAGCAGCGGCGGACCGATTTACAATGAGCAGTTCTTC.

The chain couples TRBV5-1 to TRBJ1-6, with no clear D. The V end lost 0 bases, the J end lost 9 bases, and 4 bases lay between the germline ends. The germline CDR1 and CDR2 sequences are SGHRS and YFSETQ. The CDR3 has 12 residues. The CDR3 here is CASSLDGSPLHF. The CDR3 DNA is TGCGCCAGCAGCTTGGATGGTTCACCCCTCCACTTT.